A selection of T cell receptor beta chains follows, all from one sample in a study of blood T cell repertoires in COVID-19. Profiled with immunoSEQ multiplex PCR; TCRdb holds only in-frame clones, not every one. This sample has around 180,000 clones, with roughly 79% found just once. The sample was peripheral blood. Receptors were obtained from a man aged 55-75 years with active or convalescent COVID-19. Each CDR3 is given with its conserved first and last residue. Fields, in order: J gene, clone size, D gene, V gene, CDR3 protein, CDR3 DNA. D genes are given only for firm matches. A row's size may be missing; if present it is once, few, many or a size class.

>TRBJ1-1|-|TRBD1|TRBV7-3
CASSLGQTNTEAFF
TGTGCCAGCAGCCTGGGACAGACGAACACTGAAGCTTTCTTT
>TRBJ1-1|few|-|TRBV24-1
CATSDTHPGLMNTEAFF
TGTGCCACCAGTGATACACACCCTGGGCTCATGAACACTGAAGCTTTCTTT
>TRBJ2-3|many|TRBD1|TRBV27
CASSFSGTASTDTQYF
TGTGCCAGCAGTTTCTCCGGGACAGCTAGCACAGATACGCAGTATTTT
>TRBJ1-4|-|-|TRBV28
CASRMGGSNEKLFF
TGTGCCAGCCGCATGGGGGGGAGTAATGAAAAACTGTTTTTT
>TRBJ2-1|-|TRBD2|TRBV27
CASSLLWAPGLAGVGYNEQFF
TGTGCCAGCAGTTTATTATGGGCTCCGGGACTAGCGGGAGTCGGGTACAATGAGCAGTTCTTC
>TRBJ2-7|-|-|TRBV7-9
CASSLSAGLLSYEQYF
TGTGCCAGCAGCTTATCGGCGGGGTTACTCTCCTACGAGCAGTACTTC
>TRBJ1-3|-|-|TRBV15
CATSRDPGNTIYF
TGTGCCACCAGCAGAGACCCGGGAAACACCATATATTTT
>TRBJ2-5|once|TRBD2|TRBV5-1
CASGRSGGQETQYF
TGCGCCAGCGGACGGAGCGGGGGCCAAGAGACCCAGTACTTC
>TRBJ1-1|few|-|TRBV7-9
CASSSGWVSTEAFF
TGTGCCAGCAGCTCAGGGTGGGTTTCCACTGAAGCTTTCTTT
>TRBJ2-2|-|-|TRBV5-1
CASSLVPGSNTGELFF
TGCGCCAGCAGCTTGGTCCCAGGGTCGAACACCGGGGAGCTGTTTTTT
>TRBJ2-7|-|-|TRBV19
CASSISGIHEQYF
TGTGCCAGTAGTATCTCGGGGATCCACGAGCAGTACTTC
>TRBJ2-7|few|-|TRBV7-2
CASSLSPPYEQYF
TGTGCCAGCAGCTTAAGCCCACCTTACGAGCAGTACTTC
>TRBJ1-3|-|-|TRBV3-1/TRBV3-2
CASSQEGAAGNTIYF
TGTGCCAGCAGCCAAGAAGGGGCTGCGGGAAACACCATATATTTT
>TRBJ2-1|-|-|TRBV28
CASSFLSSYNEQFF
TGTGCCAGCAGTTTTTTGAGCTCCTACAATGAGCAGTTCTTC
>TRBJ2-7|-|TRBD1|TRBV9
CASSARDRGEGEQYF
TGTGCCAGCAGCGCCAGAGACAGGGGGGAGGGCGAGCAGTACTTC
>TRBJ2-7|-|TRBD2|TRBV7-3
CASSLTSGSREQYF
TGTGCCAGCAGCTTAACTAGCGGGAGTCGTGAGCAGTACTTC
>TRBJ1-6|-|-|TRBV7-2
CASSLGQGFSPLHF
TGTGCCAGCAGCTTAGGTCAGGGTTTTTCACCCCTCCACTTT
>TRBJ2-5|-|-|TRBV11-1
CASSERRAQETQYF
TGTGCCAGCAGCGAACGCCGCGCCCAAGAGACCCAGTACTTC
>TRBJ2-4|once|-|TRBV5-6
CASSLLAKNIQYF
TGTGCCAGCAGCTTACTAGCCAAAAACATTCAGTACTTC
>TRBJ2-6|-|-|TRBV27
CASGPRANVLTF
TGTGCCAGCGGGCCTAGGGCCAACGTCCTGACTTTC
>TRBJ2-2|-|-|TRBV5-6
CASSFLFGNTGELFF
TGTGCCAGCAGCTTTCTATTCGGGAACACCGGGGAGCTGTTTTTT
>TRBJ1-2|few|-|TRBV28
CASSLYGYGYTF
TGTGCCAGCAGTTTATACGGCTATGGCTACACCTTC
>TRBJ2-3|-|TRBD1|TRBV6-1
CASSETGALDTQYF
TGTGCCAGCAGTGAGACAGGGGCGTTAGATACGCAGTATTTT
>TRBJ2-1|-|TRBD2|TRBV5-1
CASSLTSGSNEQFF
TGCGCCAGCAGCTTGACTAGCGGGAGCAATGAGCAGTTCTTC
>TRBJ2-7|-|TRBD2|TRBV4-3
CASSQEPPGLAGGAEQYF
TGCGCCAGCAGCCAAGAGCCCCCGGGACTAGCGGGAGGAGCCGAGCAGTACTTC
>TRBJ2-4|-|TRBD2|TRBV11-2
CASSLGGENIQYF
TGTGCCAGCAGCTTGGGAGGGGAGAACATTCAGTACTTC
>TRBJ2-5|-|-|TRBV5-6
CASSFFEGVRETQYF
TGTGCCAGCAGCTTTTTTGAGGGAGTGCGGGAGACCCAGTACTTC
>TRBJ1-5|-|-|TRBV7-2
CASSSRGGNQPQHF
TGTGCCAGCAGCTCCCGGGGAGGCAATCAGCCCCAGCATTTT
>TRBJ1-2|-|TRBD1|TRBV11-1
CASSPGTGAYGYTF
TGTGCCAGCAGCCCCGGGACAGGGGCCTATGGCTACACCTTC
>TRBJ2-2|-|-|TRBV24-1
CATSDPGLVNTGELFF
TGTGCCACCAGTGACCCGGGACTCGTTAACACCGGGGAGCTGTTTTTT
>TRBJ1-4|-|-|TRBV14
CASSQDRVRGREKLFF
TGTGCCAGCAGCCAAGACCGGGTTAGGGGAAGAGAAAAACTGTTTTTT
>TRBJ2-3|few|-|TRBV4-3
CASSQGQGEADTQYF
TGCGCCAGCAGCCAAGGGCAGGGGGAGGCAGATACGCAGTATTTT
>TRBJ2-3|few|TRBD2|TRBV6-5
CASRRAGGSTDTQYF
TGTGCCAGCAGACGAGCGGGAGGGAGCACAGATACGCAGTATTTT